These 17 T cell receptor beta chains came from one sample sequenced in a study of tumor-infiltrating lymphocytes in primary liver carcinoma. Researchers generated TCR beta cDNA from 500 ng of total RNA, relying on a constant-region primer. It was through three nested multiplex PCR rounds of slightly modified ARM-PCR that TCR beta libraries arose. Each of the first two PCR rounds ran about 9 cycles with TRBV1-TRBV30 forward and C-beta reverse primers. TCRdb recomputed calls from the multiplex PCR reads with MiXCR, one row per CDR3 protein. The table has about 21,000 distinct CDR3 sequences, about 65% seen once. Co-extraction of RNA and DNA was performed on roughly 20-33 mg of unsorted bulk tissue. Sequencing was done on a sample of liver tumor tissue from sampling region 1. Regarding subset: tumor region T1, superior pole. The receptors originated from a man aged 35 to 55 with primary liver carcinoma and hepatitis B virus infection.

For this clonotype: One end of the junction is discordant with germline, which a read error may explain. The rearrangement uses TRBV5-5 and TRBJ2-6, with 8 bases aligning to TRBD1. The CDR3 extends over 17 amino acids. Germline V gene lookup returns CDR1 SGHKS and CDR2 YYEKEE (reference sequence). The CDR3 here is CASSLWTGLPGANGLTF. The CDR3 DNA sequence: TGTGCCAGCAGCCTATGGACAGGGCTTCCTGGGGCCAACGGCCTGACTTTC.

Turning to this clonotype: Germline and junction disagree at one end, which may indicate a read error. The chain joins TRBV10-3 to TRBJ2-1, with D possibly matching TRBD1 (5 bases). CDR1 and CDR2 from the germline V gene are ENHRY and SYGVKD. CDR3 size: 13 residues. The CDR3 sequence is CVISDMGLNERFF. The CDR3 DNA is TGTGTCATCAGTGACATGGGGCTAAATGAGCGGTTCTTC.

Details on this clonotype: Because the CDR3 is missing its conserved closing phenylalanine or tryptophan, this is likely a read error. CDR3 loop: CASSLELVVNYKGQFS. The CDR3 coding sequence is TGTGCCAGCAGCTTAGAGCTGGTTGTTAACTACAAAGGGCAGTTCTCC. The chain couples TRBV11-2 to TRBJ2-1; D gene ambiguous. The CDR3 loop spans 16 amino acids. Looked up from germline, CDR1 is SGHAT and CDR2 is FQNNGV. The V gene lost 0 bases and the J gene lost 12 bases, with 21 bases spanning the gap.

This rearrangement joins TRBV5-6 to TRBJ2-2, with D unresolved. Germline V gene lookup returns CDR1 SGHDT and CDR2 YYEEEE. The CDR3 has 13 amino acids. V was trimmed by 1 base and J by 8 bases, leaving 9 bases between them. CDR3 sequence: CASSLTCAGELFF. DNA for the CDR3: TGTGCCAGCAGCTTGACCTGCGCGGGGGAGCTGTTTTTT.

The V and J genes are TRBV11-2 and TRBJ1-1; maybe TRBD1 (5 bases). Trimming cost V 7 bases and J 6 bases, with 18 bases left between them. CDR3 length: 14 residues. The germline gives CDR1 SGHAT, CDR2 FQNNGV. The CDR3 DNA reads TGTGCCAGCAATTTAAAGGAGGGGCCCCCTGAAGCTTTCTTT. This translates into CASNLKEGPPEAFF.

This clonotype came up a few times. At one boundary the junction diverges from the germline segment, which might be a read error. This chain connects TRBV6-2 or TRBV6-3 to TRBJ1-3; D ambiguous. This CDR3 comprises 15 residues. Germline CDR1 MNHEY, CDR2 SVGEGT. The CDR3 DNA reads as TGTGCCAACAGTCCTTTTGCCACCTCTGGAAACACCATATATTTT. Translated: CANSPFATSGNTIYF.

Comment on this clonotype: One end of the junction fails to match germline, which may point to a read error. The genes are TRBV11-1 and TRBJ2-1; D tentatively fits TRBD1 or TRBD2 (5 bases each). The V gene's germline CDR1 is SGHAT and CDR2 FQDESV (reference sequence). The CDR3 spans 15 residues. The CDR3 DNA is TGTGCTAGCAGCTTAACCGGGGCAACCTACAATGAACAGTTCTTC. Its protein product is CASSLTGATYNEQFF. Full variable domain (outside the CDR3, taken from reference TRBV11-1 and TRBJ2-1): EAEVAQSPRYKITEKSQAVAFWCDPISGHATLYWYRQILGQGPELLVQFQDESVVDDSQLPKDRFSAERLKGVDSTLKIQPAELGDSAMYLCASSLTGATYNEQFFGPGTRLTVL.

This clonotype is classed as medium-sized. V and J are TRBV6-6 and TRBJ2-1; possibly TRBD1 or TRBD2 for D (5 bases each). Per the germline V gene, CDR1 is MNHNY and CDR2 is SVGAGI (reference sequence). This CDR3 is 15 amino acids long. V was shortened by 5 bases and J by 8 bases, with 19 bases between the two germline ends. The CDR3 bases are TGTGCCAGCAGTCATGGGACCTATACCTTAGATGAGCAGTTCTTC. It codes for CASSHGTYTLDEQFF.

This chain joins TRBV11-1 and TRBJ2-1, with D unclear. The V and J ends lost 9 bases and 2 bases respectively, with 17 bases between them. CDR1 is SGHAT and CDR2 is FQDESV in the germline V gene (reference sequence). This CDR3 contains 15 residues. The CDR3 DNA sequence: TGTGCCAGTACCTTAACCGAGACAACCTACAATGAGCAGTTCTTC. Its translation: CASTLTETTYNEQFF.

This rearrangement joins TRBV7-9 to TRBJ2-6; unclear D gene. The CDR3 runs to 15 residues. Germline V gene data show CDR1 as SEHNR and CDR2 as FQNEAQ (reference sequence). Trimming took 8 bases from V and 0 from J, leaving 11 bases between them. The CDR3 spells CASAPVGSGANVLTF. Here the CDR3 DNA reads TGTGCCAGCGCACCGGTGGGCTCTGGGGCCAACGTCCTGACTTTC.

On this clonotype itself: A much larger clone is a single base away; this may be a read error. The chain has TRBV29-1 and TRBJ1-1; D is perhaps TRBD1 (5 bases). The CDR3 is made up of 13 amino acids. Looked up from germline, CDR1 is SQVTM and CDR2 is ANQGSEA. The CDR3 is CSVVRGGDTEVFF. The CDR3 nucleotides read TGCAGCGTTGTAAGGGGCGGCGACACTGAAGTTTTCTTT.

A remark on this clonotype: This sequence may be a read error, since a much larger clone differs from it by one base. This chain joins TRBV7-9 and TRBJ2-5; TRBD1 matches 7 bases. The germline V gene has CDR1 SEHNR and CDR2 FQNEAQ (reference sequence). CDR3 length: 13 residues. The CDR3 DNA is TGTGCCAGCACCGCGACAGGGTCTTGGGCCCAGAACTTC. As protein: CASTATGSWAQNF.

On this clonotype itself: The conserved final phenylalanine or tryptophan is absent from the CDR3, which likely points to a read error. The chain uses TRBV11-1 and TRBJ2-7, with D uncertain. The CDR3 totals 16 residues. Per germline, CDR1 SGHAT and CDR2 FQDESV (reference sequence). The chain's CDR3 is CACSSRDSFSLYEQYL. CDR3 coding DNA: TGTGCCTGCAGCTCAAGAGACTCTTTCAGCCTCTACGAGCAGTACTTA.

The chain is built from TRBV10-3 and TRBJ1-5, with no clear D. CDR1 and CDR2 (germline): ENHRY, SYGVKD. V was clipped by 8 bases and J by 5 bases, with 16 bases between them. The CDR3 extends over 14 amino acids. The CDR3 here is CAIGEYKGDQPQHF. As DNA, the CDR3 is TGTGCCATCGGAGAGTATAAGGGCGATCAGCCCCAGCATTTT.

A word on this clonotype: The junction departs from the called germline gene at one end, perhaps through a read error. The chain employs TRBV11-2 and TRBJ2-1; D unclear. The germline V gene has CDR1 SGHAT and CDR2 FQNNGV. There are 14 residues in the CDR3. The DNA for the CDR3 is TGTGCCAGCAGCTCATACCGGCTAGTTAATGGGCAGTTCTTC. Protein product: CASSSYRLVNGQFF.

As for this clonotype: This CDR3 is missing its conserved last phenylalanine or tryptophan, likely due to a read error. The CDR3 is CAGGQGDRNYGYTI. In DNA form, the CDR3 reads TGCGCCGGCGGCCAAGGGGACAGGAACTATGGCTACACCATC. The rearrangement links TRBV4-1 to TRBJ1-2; 8 positions match TRBD1. Germline-derived CDR1 and CDR2 are MGHRA and YSYEKL. Unmatched junction bases numbered 10, after V lost 11 bases and J lost 2 bases. This CDR3 has 14 residues.

Turning to this clonotype: Lacking the conserved final phenylalanine or tryptophan, this CDR3 likely reflects a read error. CDR3 protein: CTSTGGRVNTGAFS. The CDR3 coding sequence is TGTACCAGCACTGGTGGCAGGGTGAACACTGGAGCTTTCTCT. This chain connects TRBV11-2 to TRBJ1-1, with D perhaps matching TRBD1 (5 bases). The V gene's germline CDR1 is SGHAT and CDR2 FQNNGV. This CDR3 comprises 14 residues.